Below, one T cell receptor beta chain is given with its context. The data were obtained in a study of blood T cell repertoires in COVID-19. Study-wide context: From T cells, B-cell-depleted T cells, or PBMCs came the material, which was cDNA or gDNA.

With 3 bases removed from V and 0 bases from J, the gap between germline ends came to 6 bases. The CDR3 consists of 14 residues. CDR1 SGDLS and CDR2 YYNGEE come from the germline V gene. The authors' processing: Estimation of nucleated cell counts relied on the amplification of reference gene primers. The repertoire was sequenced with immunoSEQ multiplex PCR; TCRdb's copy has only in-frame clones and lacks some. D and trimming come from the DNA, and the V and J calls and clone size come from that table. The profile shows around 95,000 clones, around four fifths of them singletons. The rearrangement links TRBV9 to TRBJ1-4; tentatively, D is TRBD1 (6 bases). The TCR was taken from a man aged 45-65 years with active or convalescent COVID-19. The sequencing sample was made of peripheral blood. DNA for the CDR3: TGTGCCAGCAGCGGACAGGCAACTAATGAAAAACTGTTTTTT. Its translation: CASSGQATNEKLFF.